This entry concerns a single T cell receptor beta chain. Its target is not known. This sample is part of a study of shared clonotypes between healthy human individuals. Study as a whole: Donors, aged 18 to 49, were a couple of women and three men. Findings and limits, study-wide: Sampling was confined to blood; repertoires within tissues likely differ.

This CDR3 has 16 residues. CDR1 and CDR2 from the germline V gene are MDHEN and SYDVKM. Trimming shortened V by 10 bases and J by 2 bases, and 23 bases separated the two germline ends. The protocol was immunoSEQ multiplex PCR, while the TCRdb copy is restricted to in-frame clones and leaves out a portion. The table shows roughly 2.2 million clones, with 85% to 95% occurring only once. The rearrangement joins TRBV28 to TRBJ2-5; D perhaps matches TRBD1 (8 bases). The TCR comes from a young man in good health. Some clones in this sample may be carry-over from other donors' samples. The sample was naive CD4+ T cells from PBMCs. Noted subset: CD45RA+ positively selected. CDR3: CAIFPRGTGVQETQYF. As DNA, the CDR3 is TGTGCCATCTTCCCGCGGGGGACAGGAGTTCAAGAGACCCAGTACTTC.